This T cell receptor (beta chain) was captured in a study of T cells in Graves' hyperthyroidism and ophthalmopathy. Germline assignment: CDR1 SNHLY and CDR2 FYNNEI. Germline trimming cut 4 bases from V and 3 bases from J; bases unmatched to any gene: 4. This CDR3 has 15 amino acids. Study findings and constraints: Most thyroid clonotypes that were expanded above 0.001 also turned up in blood.

TCR beta CDR3 regions were amplified from RNA. The HTBI primer set served for first-round RT-PCR of the TCR CDR3. In TCRdb, the multiplex PCR reads were re-called with MiXCR into one record per CDR3 protein. Counted here are hundreds of thousands of distinct CDR3 sequences, more than 45% occurring once; the ten biggest clones make up just under 8.5%. As for this clonotype: The antigen is undetermined.

Sequenced sample: peripheral blood or thyroid tissue (not recorded which). The TCR sequence derives from a young woman with Graves' hyperthyroidism. J is TRBJ2-2 and V is TRBV2; 8 nucleotides agree with TRBD2. Written as DNA, the CDR3 is TGTGCCAGCAGTGCCTCGGGACTAGACACCGGGGAGCTGTTTTTT. Amino acid sequence: CASSASGLDTGELFF. Full variable domain (outside the CDR3, taken from reference TRBV2 and TRBJ2-2): EPEVTQTPSHQVTQMGQEVILRCVPISNHLYFYWYRQILGQKVEFLVSFYNNEISEKSEIFDDQFSVERPDGSNFTLKIRSTKLEDSAMYFCASSASGLDTGELFFGEGSRLTVL.